What follows are 8 T cell receptor beta chains derived from one specimen sequenced in a study of T cell changes during pregnancy in multiple sclerosis. Libraries were prepared by immunoSEQ multiplex PCR; TCRdb keeps only in-frame clonotypes and omits some of them. This sample carries about 87,000 clones, over 85% of them seen once, and the ten largest clones take around 1.4%. The input for sequencing was peripheral blood, taken in the third trimester of pregnancy. The receptors were gathered from a female donor in good health, enrolled as a control in a pregnancy study.

This sequence joins TRBV7-2 and TRBJ2-7; the D gene is possibly TRBD2 (5 bases). Germline V gene data show CDR1 as SGHTA and CDR2 as FQGNSA. V lost 2 bases, J lost 3 bases, and 11 bases lay in between. The CDR3 runs 14 residues. CDR3 DNA sequence: TGTGCCAGCAGCTTACCCGGGAACTACTACGAGCAGTACTTC. Protein: CASSLPGNYYEQYF.

The genes are TRBV5-1 and TRBJ2-5; the D gene is possibly TRBD2 (6 bases). CDR1 SGHRS and CDR2 YFSETQ come from the germline V gene. With 1 base removed from V and 5 bases from J, the gap between germline ends came to 15 bases. This CDR3 is 15 amino acids long. The CDR3 region is CASSLYVQGGETQYF. CDR3 in DNA: TGCGCCAGCAGCTTGTATGTTCAAGGAGGGGAGACCCAGTACTTC.

The chain joins TRBV6-5 to TRBJ2-4; 9 positions match TRBD1. The CDR3 contains 15 residues. Germline V gene data show CDR1 as MNHEY and CDR2 as SVGAGI. V shed 8 bases and J 2 bases; nucleotides not matched to a gene: 7. The CDR3 protein is CASSTGTGSKNIQYF. CDR3 DNA sequence: TGTGCCAGCTCCACCGGGACAGGGTCCAAAAACATTCAGTACTTC.

The chain has TRBV28 and TRBJ2-7; TRBD1 is a possible D gene (5 bases). The CDR3 runs 14 residues. V lost 3 bases, J lost 1 base, and 10 bases lay in between. The germline V gene has CDR1 MDHEN and CDR2 SYDVKM. CDR3 bases: TGTGCCAGCAGTTTTTTGAAGGGGTCCTACGAGCAGTACTTC. Protein: CASSFLKGSYEQYF.

The chain links TRBV19 to TRBJ2-7; 9 bases match TRBD1. The trim removed 5 bases at V and 0 bases at J, leaving 2 bases unmatched. The CDR3 extends over 14 amino acids. The V gene's germline CDR1 is LNHDA and CDR2 SQIVND (reference sequence). The CDR3 bases are TGTGCCAGTAGTGCGGGACAGGGCTCCTACGAGCAGTACTTC. Encoded protein: CASSAGQGSYEQYF.

This chain uses TRBV7-9 with TRBJ2-7, with D maybe TRBD2 (6 bases). V was pared by 1 base and J by 2 bases, with 15 bases between. CDR1 and CDR2 from the germline V gene are SEHNR and FQNEAQ (reference sequence). This CDR3 spans 16 amino acids. CDR3 amino acids: CASSLEAGLGTYEQYF. The CDR3 DNA reads TGTGCCAGCAGCTTAGAAGCGGGTCTAGGGACCTACGAGCAGTACTTC. Drawing the rest from reference TRBV7-9 and TRBJ2-7, the complete variable domain is DTGVSQNPRHKITKRGQNVTFRCDPISEHNRLYWYRQTLGQGPEFLTYFQNEAQLEKSRLLSDRFSAERPKGSFSTLEIQRTEQGDSAMYLCASSLEAGLGTYEQYFGPGTRLTVT.

V and J are TRBV15 and TRBJ2-3, with 9 positions matching TRBD2. The CDR3 length is 18 residues. Germline V gene sequence: CDR1 LNHNV, CDR2 YYDKDF (reference sequence). The V and J ends lost 4 bases and 0 bases, in that order; junction bases with no gene match: 11. The CDR3 reads CATSKGLASDLSTDTQYF. The CDR3 coding sequence is TGTGCCACCAGCAAAGGACTAGCGAGCGACTTGAGCACAGATACGCAGTATTTT. Full variable domain (outside the CDR3, taken from reference TRBV15 and TRBJ2-3): DAMVIQNPRYQVTQFGKPVTLSCSQTLNHNVMYWYQQKSSQAPKLLFHYYDKDFNNEADTPDNFQSRRPNTSFCFLDIRSPGLGDTAMYLCATSKGLASDLSTDTQYFGPGTRLTVL.

The V call is TRBV2, the J call TRBJ2-1; 9 nucleotides agree with TRBD2. V trimming: 7 bases; J trimming: 3 bases; junction bases outside the gene matches: 4. The CDR3 sequence is 14 residues long. Germline V gene lookup returns CDR1 SNHLY and CDR2 FYNNEI. CDR3 loop: CASKARGGYNEQFF. In nucleotides, the CDR3 is TGTGCCAGCAAAGCGCGGGGGGGCTACAATGAGCAGTTCTTC. Complete variable domain (other parts from reference TRBV2 and TRBJ2-1): EPEVTQTPSHQVTQMGQEVILRCVPISNHLYFYWYRQILGQKVEFLVSFYNNEISEKSEIFDDQFSVERPDGSNFTLKIRSTKLEDSAMYFCASKARGGYNEQFFGPGTRLTVL.